The 12 T cell receptor beta chains presented below share a single source sample, sequenced in a study of identical twins. MiXCR, applied by TCRdb to the 5' RACE reads, yields one record per CDR3 protein. The table shows about 240,000 distinct CDR3 sequences, with approximately 11% occurring only once. The data also belong to a second study, concerning yellow fever vaccine responses in identical twins.

Sequenced input: memory (CD45RO+) T cells sorted from blood. All receptors derive from a woman aged 18-29 years in good health.

This clonotype was observed at least ten times. The chain is built from TRBV4-2 and TRBJ2-7; a weak D match, TRBD2 (5 bases). CDR1 LGHNA and CDR2 YNFKEQ come from the germline V gene. V lost 0 bases and J lost 6, with 18 bases in between. The CDR3 spans 16 residues. CDR3 sequence: CASSQDSAVLVSEQYF. CDR3 nucleotide sequence: TGTGCCAGCAGCCAAGATTCCGCAGTACTAGTCTCCGAGCAGTACTTC.

This clonotype was counted only a few times. This chain uses TRBV5-1 with TRBJ2-1; 16 bases align to TRBD2. This CDR3 has 16 amino acids. With V trimmed by 4 bases and J by 7 bases, 5 bases remained unmatched. Germline values: CDR1 SGHRS, CDR2 YFSETQ. CDR3 loop: CASSPGTSGRENEQFF. The CDR3 DNA reads as TGCGCCAGCAGCCCGGGGACTAGCGGGAGGGAGAATGAGCAGTTCTTC.

The CDR3 DNA reads TGTGCCAGCAGGGATACTAGCGGGAGGGTTTACAATGAGCAGTTCTTC. As protein: CASRDTSGRVYNEQFF. The V and J genes are TRBV28 and TRBJ2-1, with 13 bases matching TRBD2. After removal of 6 bases from V and 4 bases from J, the junction contained 6 bases not matched to a gene. The V gene's germline CDR1 is MDHEN and CDR2 SYDVKM. The CDR3 is made up of 16 amino acids.

The chain uses TRBV6-5 and TRBJ2-2; possibly TRBD1 for D (6 bases). The V gene lost 4 bases and the J gene lost 3 bases, with 15 bases spanning the gap. The CDR3 extends over 16 amino acids. Per the germline V gene, CDR1 is MNHEY and CDR2 is SVGAGI. The CDR3 is CASSLTPGQHTGELFF. CDR3 in DNA: TGTGCCAGCAGTTTAACCCCAGGACAGCACACCGGGGAGCTGTTTTTT.

Only a few counts were recorded for this clonotype. This rearrangement joins TRBV6-5 to TRBJ1-1, with a weak D call TRBD1 (5 bases). Germline-derived CDR1 and CDR2 are MNHEY and SVGAGI. The V gene lost 0 bases and the J gene lost 4 bases, with 9 bases spanning the gap. The CDR3 totals 14 residues. CDR3 region: CASSYSSGGTEAFF. DNA for the CDR3: TGTGCCAGCAGTTACTCGTCCGGGGGCACTGAAGCTTTCTTT.

The chain links TRBV2 to TRBJ2-3; no definite D call. The CDR3 loop spans 16 amino acids. Trimming left V 1 base short and J 3 bases short, with 14 bases between. Germline values: CDR1 SNHLY, CDR2 FYNNEI. The CDR3 region is CASSEVLRRETDTQYF. CDR3 coding DNA: TGTGCCAGCAGTGAAGTTTTACGACGAGAGACAGATACGCAGTATTTT.

Note on this clonotype: The junction differs from germline at one of its ends, possibly a read error. V gene TRBV11-2 combines with J gene TRBJ2-1; tentative D call: TRBD2 (5 bases). Germline CDR1 is SGHAT and CDR2 is FQNNGV. The CDR3 is 15 residues long. CDR3 sequence (DNA): TGTGCCGGCAGCTCACATACGGGGTCCTACAATGAGCAGTTCTTC. Its protein product is CAGSSHTGSYNEQFF.

This clonotype has ten or more counts. This chain links TRBV2 with TRBJ1-1; D is uncertain. V was shortened by 1 base and J by 0 bases, with 3 bases between the two germline ends. CDR1 is SNHLY, CDR2 FYNNEI, per germline. The CDR3 is 13 residues long. The CDR3 here is CASSEGVNTEAFF. CDR3 DNA: TGTGCCAGCAGTGAAGGGGTGAACACTGAAGCTTTCTTT.

This clonotype was observed a handful of times. The chain is built from TRBV20-1 and TRBJ2-7; TRBD1 matches 7 bases. CDR3 size: 12 residues. Unmatched junction bases numbered 10, after V lost 5 bases and J lost 9 bases. Germline CDR1 and CDR2: DFQATT and SNEGSKA (reference sequence). This CDR3 is CSAGDRAGGQYF. CDR3 bases: TGCAGTGCTGGCGACAGGGCTGGTGGGCAGTACTTC.

This clonotype turned up a few times. The V gene is TRBV15, the J gene TRBJ1-5; TRBD1 is a possible D gene (5 bases). The length of the CDR3 is 15 residues. CDR1 and CDR2 (germline): LNHNV, YYDKDF (reference sequence). V lost 0 bases and J 7 bases, leaving 13 bases between the germline ends. The CDR3 DNA reads as TGTGCCACCAGCAGAGACCGTGAGGGGCCCCAGCCCCAGCATTTT. This gives the protein CATSRDREGPQPQHF.

This sequence joins TRBV11-2 and TRBJ2-3, with TRBD2 matching over 7 bases. The CDR3 runs to 17 residues. Per the germline V gene, CDR1 is SGHAT and CDR2 is FQNNGV. The V gene end was trimmed by 5 bases and the J gene end by 0 bases; junction bases not matched to a gene: 11. The CDR3 is CASSRTLGTTSTDTQYF. The CDR3 DNA sequence: TGTGCCAGCAGCCGAACCCTCGGGACTACTAGCACAGATACGCAGTATTTT.

A word on this clonotype: Given a much more abundant clone one base away, this may be a read error. V and J are TRBV20-1 and TRBJ2-7; TRBD2 aligns across 10 bases. CDR1 and CDR2 (germline): DFQATT, SNEGSKA (reference sequence). The CDR3 loop spans 14 amino acids. V shed 1 base, J shed 0 bases, and the junction held 0 bases outside the gene matches. The CDR3 DNA reads TGCAGTGCTAGAGCTAGCGGGAGCTCCTACGAGCAGTACTTC. Translation gives CSARASGSSYEQYF.